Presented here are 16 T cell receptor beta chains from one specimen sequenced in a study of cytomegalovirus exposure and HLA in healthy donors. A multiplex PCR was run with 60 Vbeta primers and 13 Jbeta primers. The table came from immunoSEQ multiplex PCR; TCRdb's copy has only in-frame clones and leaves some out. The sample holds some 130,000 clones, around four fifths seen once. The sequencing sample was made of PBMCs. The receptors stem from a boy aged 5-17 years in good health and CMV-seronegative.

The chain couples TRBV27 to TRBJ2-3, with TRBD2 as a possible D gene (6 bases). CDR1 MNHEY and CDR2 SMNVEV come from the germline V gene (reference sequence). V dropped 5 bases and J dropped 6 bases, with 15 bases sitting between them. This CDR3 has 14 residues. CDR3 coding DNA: TGTGCCAGCAGTGATAGAGGGGCGGGGGATACGCAGTATTTT. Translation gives CASSDRGAGDTQYF.

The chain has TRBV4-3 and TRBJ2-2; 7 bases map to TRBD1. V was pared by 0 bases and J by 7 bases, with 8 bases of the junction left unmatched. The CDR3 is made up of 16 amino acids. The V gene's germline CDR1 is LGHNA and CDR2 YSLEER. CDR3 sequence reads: CASSQDRQGRFGELFF. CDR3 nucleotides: TGCGCCAGCAGCCAAGATCGACAGGGACGGTTCGGGGAGCTGTTTTTT.

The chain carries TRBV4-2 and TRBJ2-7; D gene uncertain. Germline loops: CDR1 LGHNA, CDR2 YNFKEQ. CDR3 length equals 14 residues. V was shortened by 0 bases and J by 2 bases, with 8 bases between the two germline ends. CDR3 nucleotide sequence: TGTGCCAGCAGCCAAGATCGAGTCACCTACGAGCAGTACTTC. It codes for CASSQDRVTYEQYF.

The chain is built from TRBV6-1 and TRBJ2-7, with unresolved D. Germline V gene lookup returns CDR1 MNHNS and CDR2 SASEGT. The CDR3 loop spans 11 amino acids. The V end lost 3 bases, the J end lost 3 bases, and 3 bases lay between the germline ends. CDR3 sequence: CASSESYEQYF. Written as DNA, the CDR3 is TGTGCCAGCAGTGAGAGCTACGAGCAGTACTTC.

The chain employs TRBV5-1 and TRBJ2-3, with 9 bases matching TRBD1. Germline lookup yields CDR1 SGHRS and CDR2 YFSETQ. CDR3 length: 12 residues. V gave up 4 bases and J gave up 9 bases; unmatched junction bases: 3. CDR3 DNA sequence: TGCGCCAGCAGCCCGGACAGGGGCACGCAGTATTTT. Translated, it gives CASSPDRGTQYF.

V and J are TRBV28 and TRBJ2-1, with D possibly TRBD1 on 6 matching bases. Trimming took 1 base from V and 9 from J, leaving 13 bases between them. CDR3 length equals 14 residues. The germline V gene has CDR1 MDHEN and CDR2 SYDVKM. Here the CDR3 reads CASSLSLQGTEQFF. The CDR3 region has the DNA TGTGCCAGCAGTTTATCGCTACAGGGTACTGAGCAGTTCTTC.

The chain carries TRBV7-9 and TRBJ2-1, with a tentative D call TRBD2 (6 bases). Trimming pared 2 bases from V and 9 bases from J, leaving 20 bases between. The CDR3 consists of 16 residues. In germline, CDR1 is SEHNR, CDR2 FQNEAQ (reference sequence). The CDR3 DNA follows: TGTGCCAGCAGCTTATCCAGGGACTCTTCTCCAGCTGAGCAGTTCTTC. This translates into CASSLSRDSSPAEQFF.

The chain's CDR3 is CASSFEASGKSYNEQFF. CDR3 in DNA: TGTGCCAGCAGTTTTGAGGCTAGCGGGAAATCCTACAATGAGCAGTTCTTC. The J gene is TRBJ2-1, the V gene TRBV27; 9 bases align to TRBD2. With 3 bases clipped from V and 1 base from J, the junction kept 7 bases outside the gene matches. The CDR3 length is 17 residues. Germline lookup yields CDR1 MNHEY and CDR2 SMNVEV (reference sequence).

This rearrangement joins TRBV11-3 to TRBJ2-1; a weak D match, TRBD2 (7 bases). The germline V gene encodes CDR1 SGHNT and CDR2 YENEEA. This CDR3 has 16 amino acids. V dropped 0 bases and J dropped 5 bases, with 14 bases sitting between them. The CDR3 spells CASSLDHGGGNNEQFF. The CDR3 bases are TGTGCCAGCAGCTTAGATCACGGCGGGGGCAACAATGAGCAGTTCTTC.

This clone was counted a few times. The CDR3 here is CASSLGLDYNEQFF. The DNA of the CDR3 is TGTGCCAGCAGTCTCGGACTCGACTACAATGAGCAGTTCTTC. V usage is TRBV6-6 and J usage is TRBJ2-1, with TRBD2 as a possible D gene (5 bases). CDR1 and CDR2 from the germline V gene are MNHNY and SVGAGI (reference sequence). The CDR3 has 14 amino acids. V was trimmed by 5 bases and J by 3 bases, leaving 11 bases between them.

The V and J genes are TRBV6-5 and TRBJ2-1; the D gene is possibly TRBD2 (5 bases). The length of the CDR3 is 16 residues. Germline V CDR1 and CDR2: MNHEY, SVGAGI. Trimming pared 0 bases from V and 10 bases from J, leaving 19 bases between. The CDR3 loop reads CASSYSLSFLSEEQFF. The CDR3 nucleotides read TGTGCCAGCAGTTACTCGCTCTCGTTCCTTAGCGAGGAGCAGTTCTTC.

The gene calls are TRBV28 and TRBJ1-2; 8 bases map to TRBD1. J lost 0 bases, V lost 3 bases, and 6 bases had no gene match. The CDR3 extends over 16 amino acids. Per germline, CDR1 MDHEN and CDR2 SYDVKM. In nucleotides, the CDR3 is TGTGCCAGCAGTTTTGGACAGGGAGGGACTAACTATGGCTACACCTTC. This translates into CASSFGQGGTNYGYTF.

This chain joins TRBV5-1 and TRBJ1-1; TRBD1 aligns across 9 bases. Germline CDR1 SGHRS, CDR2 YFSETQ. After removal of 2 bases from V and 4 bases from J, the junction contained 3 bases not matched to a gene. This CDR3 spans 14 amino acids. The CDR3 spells CASSFDRGGTEAFF. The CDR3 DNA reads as TGCGCCAGCAGCTTTGACAGGGGGGGCACTGAAGCTTTCTTT.

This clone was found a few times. The CDR3 sequence: CASSLGAAAPYEQYF. In DNA, the CDR3 is TGTGCCAGCAGCTTAGGGGCAGCAGCCCCCTACGAGCAGTACTTC. V gene TRBV7-2 combines with J gene TRBJ2-7, with unresolved D. The CDR3 loop spans 15 amino acids. From germline, CDR1 is SGHTA and CDR2 FQGNSA. Between the trimmed V and J ends, which lost 1 base and 2 bases, there was a span of 12 bases.

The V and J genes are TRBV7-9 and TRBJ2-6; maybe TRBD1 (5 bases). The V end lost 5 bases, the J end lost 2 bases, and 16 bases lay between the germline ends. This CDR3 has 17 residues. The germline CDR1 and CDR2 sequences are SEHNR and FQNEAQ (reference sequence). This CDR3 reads CASSPRDSAPGANVLTF. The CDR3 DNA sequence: TGTGCCAGCAGCCCGAGAGACAGTGCCCCTGGGGCCAACGTCCTGACTTTC.

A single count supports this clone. CDR3 DNA sequence: TGTGCCAGCAGTTTCCAGGGGCGTGAAAAACTGTTTTTT. Translated, it gives CASSFQGREKLFF. This rearrangement joins TRBV2 to TRBJ1-4; D is possibly TRBD1 (6 bases). The CDR3 totals 13 residues. Germline CDR1 and CDR2: SNHLY and FYNNEI. The V end was cut by 5 bases, the J end by 7 bases, with 11 bases between.